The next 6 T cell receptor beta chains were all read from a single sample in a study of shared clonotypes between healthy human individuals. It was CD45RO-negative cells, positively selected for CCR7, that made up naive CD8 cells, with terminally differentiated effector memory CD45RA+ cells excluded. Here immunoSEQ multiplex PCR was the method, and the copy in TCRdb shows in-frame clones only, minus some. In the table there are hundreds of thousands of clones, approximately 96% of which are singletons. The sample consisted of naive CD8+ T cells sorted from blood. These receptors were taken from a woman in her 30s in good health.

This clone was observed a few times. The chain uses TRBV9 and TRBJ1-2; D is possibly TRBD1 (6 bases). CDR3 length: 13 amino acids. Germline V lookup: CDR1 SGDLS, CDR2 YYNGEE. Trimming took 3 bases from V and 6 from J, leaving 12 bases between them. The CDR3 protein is CASSGGQTDGYTF. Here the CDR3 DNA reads TGTGCCAGCAGCGGCGGACAGACAGATGGCTACACCTTC.

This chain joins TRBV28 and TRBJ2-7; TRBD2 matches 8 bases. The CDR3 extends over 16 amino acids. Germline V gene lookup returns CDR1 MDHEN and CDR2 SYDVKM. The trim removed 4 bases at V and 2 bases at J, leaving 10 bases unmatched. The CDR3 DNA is TGTGCCAGCAGTTCCCCGGAGGAGCGGGAGCCCTACGAGCAGTACTTC. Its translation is CASSSPEEREPYEQYF.

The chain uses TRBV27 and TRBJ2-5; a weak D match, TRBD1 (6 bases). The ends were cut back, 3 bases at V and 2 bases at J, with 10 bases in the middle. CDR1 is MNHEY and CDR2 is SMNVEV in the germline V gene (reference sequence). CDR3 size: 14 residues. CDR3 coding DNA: TGTGCCAGCAGTTTGCTGGGACAACAAGAGACCCAGTACTTC. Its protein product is CASSLLGQQETQYF.

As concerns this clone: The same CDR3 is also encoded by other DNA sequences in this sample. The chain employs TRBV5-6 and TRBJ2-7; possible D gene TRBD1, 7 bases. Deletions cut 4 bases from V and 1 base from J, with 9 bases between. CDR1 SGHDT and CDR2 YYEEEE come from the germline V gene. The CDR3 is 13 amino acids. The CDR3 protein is CASSPGGSYEQYF. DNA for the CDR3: TGTGCCAGCAGCCCAGGGGGGTCCTACGAGCAGTACTTC.

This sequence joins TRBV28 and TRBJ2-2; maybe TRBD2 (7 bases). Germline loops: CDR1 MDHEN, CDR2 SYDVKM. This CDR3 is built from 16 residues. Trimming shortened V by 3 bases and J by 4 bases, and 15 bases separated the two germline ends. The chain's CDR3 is CASSLQVGGPTGELFF. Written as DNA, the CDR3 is TGTGCCAGCAGTTTGCAGGTCGGGGGGCCCACCGGGGAGCTGTTTTTT.

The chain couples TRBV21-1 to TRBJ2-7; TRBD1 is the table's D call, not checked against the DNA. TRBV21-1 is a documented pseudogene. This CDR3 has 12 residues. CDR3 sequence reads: CARTGIHYEQYF. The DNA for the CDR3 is TGTGCCCGTACAGGGATACACTACGAGCAGTACTTC.